This TCR beta chain is from a study of blood T cell repertoires in COVID-19. About the study: Specimens from acute and convalescent COVID-19 originated in the United States, Italy and Spain. PBMCs, B-cell-depleted T cells, or T cells provided the cDNA or gDNA that made up the material.

The method was immunoSEQ multiplex PCR; TCRdb's version includes in-frame clones alone and lacks a portion of them. This table has 100,000 or so clones, about 93% appearing once. V was shortened by 7 bases and J by 8 bases, with 18 bases between the two germline ends. The CDR3 is made up of 14 amino acids. Looked up from germline, CDR1 is SGHTA and CDR2 is FQGTGA. The clonotype was recovered from a woman aged 45-65 years in a cohort sampled during active COVID-19. The chain is built from TRBV7-3 and TRBJ2-1; perhaps TRBD2 as D (6 bases). The sample taken for sequencing was peripheral blood. In nucleotides, the CDR3 is TGTGCCAGCAAACGACTAGTCGGGTCCCATGAGCAGTTCTTC. Encoded protein: CASKRLVGSHEQFF.